A single sample is the source of the 9 T cell receptor beta chains below, sequenced in a study of blood T cell repertoires in COVID-19. Only in-frame clones appear in the TCRdb table, and some are missing; sequencing was by immunoSEQ multiplex PCR. The sample shows fewer than 130,000 clones, roughly 81% of them seen only once. What was sequenced was peripheral blood. Every receptor here comes from a human donor in a cohort sampled during active COVID-19.

The count of this clone is one. J is TRBJ2-1 and V is TRBV7-2; 7 bases match TRBD2. Germline lookup yields CDR1 SGHTA and CDR2 FQGNSA. The CDR3 covers 15 residues. After removal of 5 bases from V and 0 bases from J, the junction contained 4 bases not matched to a gene. The CDR3 bases are TGTGCCAGCAGCCCATTAGCGGGCTCCTACAATGAGCAGTTCTTC. Translation gives CASSPLAGSYNEQFF. The variable domain in full, completed from reference TRBV7-2 and TRBJ2-1, reads GAGVSQSPSNKVTEKGKDVELRCDPISGHTALYWYRQSLGQGLEFLIYFQGNSAPDKSGLPSDRFSAERTGGSVSTLTIQRTQQEDSAVYLCASSPLAGSYNEQFFGPGTRLTVL.

The gene calls are TRBV25-1 and TRBJ2-2, with 7 bases aligning to TRBD1. This CDR3 contains 15 residues. J was trimmed by 5 bases and V by 6 bases; bases with no gene match: 9. Germline CDR1 is MGHDK and CDR2 is SYGVNS. CDR3 sequence: CASSHPSGGTGELFF. DNA of the CDR3: TGTGCCAGCAGCCACCCATCAGGGGGAACCGGGGAGCTGTTTTTT.

This chain links TRBV7-3 with TRBJ1-2; D ambiguous. In germline, CDR1 is SGHTA, CDR2 FQGTGA. V lost 5 bases and J lost 1, with 8 bases in between. The CDR3 loop spans 13 amino acids. The DNA for the CDR3 is TGTGCCAGCAGCCCACAGAGTAACTATGGCTACACCTTC. Its protein product is CASSPQSNYGYTF.

The chain links TRBV19 to TRBJ1-5, with 11 bases lining up with TRBD1. Per the germline V gene, CDR1 is LNHDA and CDR2 is SQIVND (reference sequence). The V segment lost 7 bases and the J segment 2 bases; nucleotides outside the gene matches: 7. This CDR3 contains 16 residues. DNA of the CDR3: TGTGCCAGTACATTGGACAGGGGGCGCGGCAATCAGCCCCAGCATTTT. Translating gives CASTLDRGRGNQPQHF.

The V gene is TRBV19, the J gene TRBJ1-5, with 11 bases identical to TRBD1. Germline assignment: CDR1 LNHDA and CDR2 SQIVND (reference sequence). V shed 11 bases and J 1 base; nucleotides not matched to a gene: 10. This CDR3 region has 16 residues. CDR3 sequence reads: CAGAVDRGLSNQPQHF. The CDR3 nucleotides read TGTGCCGGTGCTGTGGACAGGGGGCTCAGCAATCAGCCCCAGCATTTT. Together with reference TRBV19 and TRBJ1-5, the CDR3 gives the full variable domain: DGGITQSPKYLFRKEGQNVTLSCEQNLNHDAMYWYRQDPGQGLRLIYYSQIVNDFQKGDIAEGYSVSREKKESFPLTVTSAQKNPTAFYLCAGAVDRGLSNQPQHFGDGTRLSIL.

Of note for this clone: Other DNA sequences from this sample encode an identical CDR3 as well. This chain connects TRBV4-1 to TRBJ1-2; D gene unclear. The V gene's germline CDR1 is MGHRA and CDR2 YSYEKL. This CDR3 spans 15 amino acids. Trimming cost V 0 bases and J 2 bases, with 10 bases left between them. The CDR3 sequence: CASSQETAGNYGYTF. The CDR3 nucleotides are TGCGCCAGCAGCCAAGAAACGGCAGGCAACTATGGCTACACCTTC.

The chain links TRBV7-9 to TRBJ2-3; D perhaps matches TRBD2 (5 bases). V lost 5 bases, J lost 14 bases, and 17 bases lay in between. This CDR3 is built from 12 residues. The germline CDR1 and CDR2 sequences are SEHNR and FQNEAQ (reference sequence). The CDR3 loop is CASSQPGVAPYF. In DNA form, the CDR3 reads TGTGCCAGCAGCCAACCCGGGGTAGCTCCGTATTTT.

This chain joins TRBV25-1 and TRBJ2-7; TRBD2 agrees at 11 bases. Trimming removed 6 bases from V and 3 bases from J; junction bases left unmatched: 7. This CDR3 has 15 residues. Per germline, CDR1 MGHDK and CDR2 SYGVNS. This CDR3 reads CASSEGLAAYYEQYF. CDR3 bases: TGTGCCAGCAGCGAGGGACTAGCGGCCTACTACGAGCAGTACTTC.

The J gene is TRBJ2-1, the V gene TRBV4-1, with TRBD2 matching over 8 bases. V was pared by 1 base and J by 7 bases, with 3 bases of the junction left unmatched. CDR1 is MGHRA and CDR2 is YSYEKL in the germline V gene. The CDR3 covers 14 residues. The CDR3 sequence is CASSQGLALNEQFF. The CDR3 DNA is TGCGCCAGCAGCCAAGGACTAGCGTTAAATGAGCAGTTCTTC.